The T cell receptor beta chain under discussion was sequenced for a study of cytotoxic CD8 clonotypes in ibrutinib-treated CLL. Genomic DNA in a quantity of roughly 2.2 micrograms was derived from cryopreserved PBMCs for TCR beta libraries. The ends were cut back, 4 bases at V and 3 bases at J, with 16 bases in the middle. The CDR3 spans 16 residues. The germline V gene encodes CDR1 MNHEY and CDR2 SVGAGI. Assay: immunoSEQ multiplex PCR; the TCRdb copy retains only in-frame clones and omits some. The sample lists a few hundred thousand clones, roughly 74% occurring once. The clonotype was recovered from a human donor with chronic lymphocytic leukemia. Material: PBMCs, obtained after 24 months of ibrutinib treatment. The rearrangement uses TRBV6-5 and TRBJ1-3, with a possible D match to TRBD1 (6 bases). CDR3 protein: CASSLLEQGHGNTIYF. The CDR3 DNA follows: TGTGCCAGCAGTTTATTGGAACAGGGACATGGAAACACCATATATTTT.